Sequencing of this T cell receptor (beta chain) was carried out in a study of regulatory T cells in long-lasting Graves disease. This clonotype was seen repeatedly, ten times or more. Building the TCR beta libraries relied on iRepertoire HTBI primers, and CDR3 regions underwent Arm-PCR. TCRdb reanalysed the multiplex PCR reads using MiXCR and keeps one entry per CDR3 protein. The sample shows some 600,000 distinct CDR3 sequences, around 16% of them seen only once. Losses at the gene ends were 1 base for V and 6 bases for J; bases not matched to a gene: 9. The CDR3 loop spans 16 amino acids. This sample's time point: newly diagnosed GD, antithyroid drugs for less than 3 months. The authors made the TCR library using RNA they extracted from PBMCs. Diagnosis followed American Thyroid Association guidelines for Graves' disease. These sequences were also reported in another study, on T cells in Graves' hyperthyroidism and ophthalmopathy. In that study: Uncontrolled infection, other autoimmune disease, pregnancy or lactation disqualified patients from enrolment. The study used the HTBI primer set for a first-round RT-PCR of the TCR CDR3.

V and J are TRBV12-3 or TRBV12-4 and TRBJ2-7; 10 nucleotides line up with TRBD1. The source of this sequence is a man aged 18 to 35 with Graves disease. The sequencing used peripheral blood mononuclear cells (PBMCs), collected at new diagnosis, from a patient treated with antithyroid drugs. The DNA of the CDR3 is TGTGCCAGCAGTTTAGACCACGGGACAGGGGCGCTCGAGCAGTACTTC. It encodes CASSLDHGTGALEQYF.